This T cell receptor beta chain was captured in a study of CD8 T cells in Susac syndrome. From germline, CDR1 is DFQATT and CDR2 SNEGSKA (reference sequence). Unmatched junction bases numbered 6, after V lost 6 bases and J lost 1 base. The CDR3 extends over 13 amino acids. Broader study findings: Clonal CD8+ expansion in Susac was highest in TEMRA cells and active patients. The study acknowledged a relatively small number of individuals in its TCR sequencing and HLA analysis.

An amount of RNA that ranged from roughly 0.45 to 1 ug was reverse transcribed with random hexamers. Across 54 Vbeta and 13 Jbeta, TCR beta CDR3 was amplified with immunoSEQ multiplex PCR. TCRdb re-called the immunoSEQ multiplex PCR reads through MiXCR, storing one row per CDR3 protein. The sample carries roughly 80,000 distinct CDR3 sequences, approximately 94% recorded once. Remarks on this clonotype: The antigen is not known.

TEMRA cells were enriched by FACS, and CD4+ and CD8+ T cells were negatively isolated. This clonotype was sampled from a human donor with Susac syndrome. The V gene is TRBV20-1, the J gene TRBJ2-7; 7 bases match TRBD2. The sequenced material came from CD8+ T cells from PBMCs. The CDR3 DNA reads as TGCAGTGCCCCCACGGGGGGTTCCTACGAGCAGTACTTC. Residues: CSAPTGGSYEQYF.